This T cell receptor beta chain was retrieved from a study of Ad26.COV2.S vaccination and SARS-CoV-2 variants. The CDR3 spans 13 residues. V was trimmed by 1 base and J by 12 bases, leaving 17 bases between them. Per the germline V gene, CDR1 is GTSNPN and CDR2 is SVGIG (reference sequence). Indicated treatment: about 20 received Ad26.COV2.S at low or high dose, single or two shots; 5 received placebo; per-sample allocation not given. It was on day 63 after the first vaccine or placebo injection that samples were taken. Clones were sequenced by immunoSEQ multiplex PCR, and TCRdb holds only the in-frame ones, with some missing. The top ten clones hold around 6.1% of a sample with 380,000 or so clones, around 89% of them seen once.

The V gene is TRBV30, the J gene TRBJ2-3; D gene unclear. The clonotype originates from a person between 18 and 60 years old who received the Ad26.COV2.S COVID-19 vaccine or a placebo. Sequencing used peripheral blood, obtained in a trial of Ad26.COV2.S vaccine versus placebo. In DNA form, the CDR3 reads TGTGCCTGGAGTGACGGAAACAGCGATCATCAGTATTTT. Translating it yields CAWSDGNSDHQYF.